These T cell receptor beta chains were read from a single sample in a study of CD8 T cells in Susac syndrome. From the immunoSEQ multiplex PCR reads, TCRdb called clonotypes with MiXCR, one entry per CDR3 protein. This sample yields more than 65,000 distinct CDR3 sequences, of which 90% to 95% are seen a single time; 0.45% to 0.65% belongs to the top ten. Material for sequencing was CD8+ T cells from PBMCs. All receptors derive from a human donor with multiple sclerosis. Each CDR3 is given with its conserved first and last residue. D genes are given only for firm matches. The size entry is marked missing in some rows and otherwise reads once, few, many or a size class.

CDR3aa: CSARGLRTGAYGYTF; CDR3nt: TGCAGTGCTAGGGGACTTCGGACAGGTGCCTATGGCTACACCTTC; d_gene: TRBD1; abundance: .; v_gene: TRBV20-1; j_gene: TRBJ1-2
CDR3aa: CASSITGVPTGELFF; CDR3nt: TGTGCCAGTAGTATTACAGGCGTCCCCACCGGGGAGCTGTTTTTT; d_gene: .; abundance: .; v_gene: TRBV19; j_gene: TRBJ2-2
CDR3aa: CASSYSLGTDF; CDR3nt: TGTGCCAGCAGTTATTCCCTTGGGACGGACTTC; d_gene: .; abundance: .; v_gene: TRBV12-3/TRBV12-4; j_gene: TRBJ2-7
CDR3aa: CASGAGASYEQYF; CDR3nt: TGTGCCAGCGGGGCAGGCGCCTCCTACGAGCAGTACTTC; d_gene: .; abundance: .; v_gene: TRBV2; j_gene: TRBJ2-7
CDR3aa: CASSPVGNEQYF; CDR3nt: TGTGCCAGCAGCCCCGTAGGGAACGAGCAGTACTTC; d_gene: .; abundance: .; v_gene: TRBV5-5; j_gene: TRBJ2-7
CDR3aa: CASSHHRGRFDGYTF; CDR3nt: TGCGCCAGCAGCCACCACAGGGGGCGGTTTGATGGCTACACCTTC; d_gene: TRBD1; abundance: .; v_gene: TRBV4-3; j_gene: TRBJ1-2
CDR3aa: CASSYYGSHNEQFF; CDR3nt: TGCGCCAGCAGCTATTACGGGTCCCACAATGAGCAGTTCTTC; d_gene: .; abundance: .; v_gene: TRBV5-1; j_gene: TRBJ2-1
CDR3aa: CASGPDGSTDTQYF; CDR3nt: TGTGCCAGCGGCCCCGACGGAAGCACAGATACGCAGTATTTT; d_gene: .; abundance: .; v_gene: TRBV9; j_gene: TRBJ2-3
CDR3aa: CASSSGLLSAYEQYF; CDR3nt: TGTGCCAGCAGCTCGGGACTGCTTAGCGCCTACGAGCAGTACTTC; d_gene: .; abundance: .; v_gene: TRBV5-6; j_gene: TRBJ2-7
CDR3aa: CASRGLANNEQFF; CDR3nt: TGTGCCAGCCGGGGACTAGCGAACAATGAGCAGTTCTTC; d_gene: TRBD2; abundance: .; v_gene: TRBV9; j_gene: TRBJ2-1
CDR3aa: CASEERNGDTQYF; CDR3nt: TGTGCCAGCGAGGAGAGAAATGGAGATACGCAGTATTTT; d_gene: .; abundance: .; v_gene: TRBV5-8; j_gene: TRBJ2-3
CDR3aa: CASSQGVGGSYNSPLHF; CDR3nt: TGCGCCAGCAGCCAAGGTGTAGGGGGCTCCTATAATTCACCCCTCCACTTT; d_gene: .; abundance: .; v_gene: TRBV4-1; j_gene: TRBJ1-6
CDR3aa: CASSLSPVGELFF; CDR3nt: TGTGCCAGCAGTTTGTCGCCTGTCGGGGAGCTGTTTTTT; d_gene: .; abundance: .; v_gene: TRBV28; j_gene: TRBJ2-2
CDR3aa: CASSLSLGTYEQYF; CDR3nt: TGTGCCAGCAGCTTATCTCTGGGAACCTACGAGCAGTACTTC; d_gene: .; abundance: .; v_gene: TRBV7-9; j_gene: TRBJ2-7
CDR3aa: CASSLNSYEQYF; CDR3nt: TGTGCCAGCAGTTTAAACTCCTACGAGCAGTACTTC; d_gene: .; abundance: .; v_gene: TRBV27; j_gene: TRBJ2-7
CDR3aa: CASNVAANTEAFF; CDR3nt: TGTGCCAGCAACGTCGCGGCGAACACTGAAGCTTTCTTT; d_gene: .; abundance: once; v_gene: TRBV27; j_gene: TRBJ1-1
CDR3aa: CASSPERGFQNEQFF; CDR3nt: TGTGCCAGCTCACCAGAGAGGGGCTTTCAGAATGAGCAGTTCTTC; d_gene: .; abundance: .; v_gene: TRBV18; j_gene: TRBJ2-1
CDR3aa: CASSQASTRRDEQYF; CDR3nt: TGTGCCAGCAGCCAGGCATCGACTAGAAGAGACGAGCAGTACTTC; d_gene: .; abundance: .; v_gene: TRBV4-2; j_gene: TRBJ2-7
CDR3aa: CAGKEGSGNTIYF; CDR3nt: TGTGCCGGGAAGGAAGGATCTGGAAACACCATATATTTT; d_gene: .; abundance: .; v_gene: TRBV30; j_gene: TRBJ1-3
CDR3aa: CAWSLRYYGYTF; CDR3nt: TGTGCCTGGAGTCTACGGTACTATGGCTACACCTTC; d_gene: .; abundance: .; v_gene: TRBV30; j_gene: TRBJ1-2
CDR3aa: CSVAPAGYEQYF; CDR3nt: TGCAGCGTTGCGCCGGCAGGCTACGAGCAGTACTTC; d_gene: .; abundance: .; v_gene: TRBV29-1; j_gene: TRBJ2-7
CDR3aa: CATGSRTDEQFF; CDR3nt: TGTGCCACCGGCTCGAGGACTGATGAGCAGTTCTTC; d_gene: .; abundance: .; v_gene: TRBV15; j_gene: TRBJ2-1